This TCR beta chain was found in a study of early T cells in non-severe SARS-CoV-2 infection. The table lists this clonotype with many counts. Antigen unknown. General study results and limits: Lookups in VDJdb leaned toward anti-spike CD8 responses and missed private and CD4 specificities.

Attachment of unique molecular identifiers to individual cDNA molecules was performed. MiXCR, applied by TCRdb to the 5' RACE reads, yields one record per CDR3 protein. The sample has roughly 52,000 distinct CDR3 sequences, about 6.1% seen once; the top ten hold around 5%. Material: whole blood, obtained at baseline. This TCR was sampled from an adult who was a healthcare worker with PCR-confirmed SARS-CoV-2 infection or an uninfected control (not recorded which).

In nucleotides, the CDR3 is TGCAGCGTTGAAGATCACATCGGGGGCTACACCTTC. It yields the protein CSVEDHIGGYTF. The V and J genes are TRBV29-1 and TRBJ1-2; D not certain. Germline loops: CDR1 SQVTM, CDR2 ANQGSEA. The CDR3 runs to 12 residues. V shed 0 bases and J shed 8 bases, with 10 bases lying between them.